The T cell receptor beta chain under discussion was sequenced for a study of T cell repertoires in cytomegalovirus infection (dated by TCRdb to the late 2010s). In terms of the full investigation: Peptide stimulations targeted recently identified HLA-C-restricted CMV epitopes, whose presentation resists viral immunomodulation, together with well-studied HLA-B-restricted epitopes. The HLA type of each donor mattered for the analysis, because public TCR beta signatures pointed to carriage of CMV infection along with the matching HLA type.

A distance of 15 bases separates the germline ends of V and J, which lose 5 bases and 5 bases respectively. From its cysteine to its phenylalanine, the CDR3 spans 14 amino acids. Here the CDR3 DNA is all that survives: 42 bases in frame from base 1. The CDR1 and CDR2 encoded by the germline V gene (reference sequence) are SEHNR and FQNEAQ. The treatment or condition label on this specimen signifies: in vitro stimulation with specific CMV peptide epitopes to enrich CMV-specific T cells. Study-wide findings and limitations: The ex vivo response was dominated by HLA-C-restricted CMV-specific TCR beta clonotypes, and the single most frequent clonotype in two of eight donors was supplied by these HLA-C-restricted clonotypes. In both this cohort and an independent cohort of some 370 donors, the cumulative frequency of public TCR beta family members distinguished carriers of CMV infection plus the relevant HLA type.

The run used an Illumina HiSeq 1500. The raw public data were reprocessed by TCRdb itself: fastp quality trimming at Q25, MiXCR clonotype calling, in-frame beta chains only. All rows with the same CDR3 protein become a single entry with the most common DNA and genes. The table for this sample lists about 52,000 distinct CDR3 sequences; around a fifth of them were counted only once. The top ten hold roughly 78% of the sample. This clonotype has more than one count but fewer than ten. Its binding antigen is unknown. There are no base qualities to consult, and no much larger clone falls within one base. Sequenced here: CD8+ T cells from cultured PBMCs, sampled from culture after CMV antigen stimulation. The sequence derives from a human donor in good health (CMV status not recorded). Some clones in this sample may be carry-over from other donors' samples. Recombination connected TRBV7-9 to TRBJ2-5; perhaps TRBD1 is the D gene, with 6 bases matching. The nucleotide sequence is TGTGCCAGCAGCCTAGATGGGGGCCAGGAGACCCAGTACTTC. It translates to CASSLDGGQETQYF.